The TCR beta chain under discussion was sequenced for a study of cytomegalovirus exposure and HLA in healthy donors. Study details: Earlier results showed roughly 120 million unique TCR beta sequences derived from approximately 180 million T cells. Findings of the study overall: In a later analysis, across HLA loci, associated TCR counts were highest for DRB1, lowest for HLA-C. Productive status was seen about 87% or about 30% of the time for most TCR beta V segments in an earlier analysis. Both high specificity and high sensitivity reportedly marked the classifier's diagnosis of cytomegalovirus status.

As regards this clone: Its antigen is currently unknown.

PCR primers comprised 60 Vbeta and 13 Jbeta primers. Profiling relied on immunoSEQ multiplex PCR, and the TCRdb table lists in-frame clones only, not all of them. The profile shows some 170,000 clones, 75% of them singletons. Germline values: CDR1 SGHRS, CDR2 YFSETQ. V shed 6 bases and J shed 4 bases, with 27 bases lying between them. The CDR3 covers 18 residues. The chain recombines TRBV5-1 with TRBJ2-3; tentatively, D is TRBD2 (7 bases). Sequencing input: PBMCs. The TCR originated in a woman between 50 and 59 years old in good health and CMV-seropositive. The CDR3 DNA sequence: TGCGCCAGCACCATAGGGTGGGGGGGCACCACGAAGGCAGATACGCAGTATTTT. It is translated as CASTIGWGGTTKADTQYF.